Listed below are T cell receptor beta chains from one sample, sequenced in a study of T cells in Graves' hyperthyroidism and ophthalmopathy. A single record per CDR3 protein comes from TCRdb applying MiXCR to the multiplex PCR reads. Of 600,000 to 850,000 distinct CDR3 sequences in the sample, 18% were seen once. The specimen sequenced was blood. These receptor sequences come from a woman aged 45-65 years with Graves' hyperthyroidism that later progressed to Graves' ophthalmopathy. The CDR3 runs from the conserved cysteine through the conserved F or W. The D gene is left open where the match is weak. The size field is filled for only some rows; it gives once, few, many or a size class.

J gene | D gene | clone size | V gene | CDR3 protein | CDR3 DNA
TRBJ1-5 | TRBD1 | few | TRBV7-9 | CASSLVGRGDNQPQHF | TGTGCCAGCAGCTTAGTTGGCAGGGGGGACAATCAGCCCCAGCATTTT
TRBJ2-2 | NA | few | TRBV6-1 | CAGRGTPGPRELFF | TGTGCCGGCCGAGGGACCCCTGGGCCACGGGAGCTGTTTTTT
TRBJ2-3 | TRBD2 | many | TRBV7-3 | CASSLGLETDTQYF | TGTGCCAGCAGCCTTGGACTAGAGACAGATACGCAGTATTTT
TRBJ2-3 | NA | NA | TRBV7-9 | CASVTKSTDTQYF | TGTGCCAGCGTAACTAAGAGCACAGATACGCAGTATTTT
TRBJ2-1 | NA | many | TRBV12-3/TRBV12-4 | CASERSDTYNEQFF | TGTGCCAGCGAGAGATCAGACACCTACAATGAGCAGTTCTTC
TRBJ1-6 | NA | NA | TRBV15 | CATKTGSAWDSPLHF | TGTGCCACCAAAACAGGGAGTGCCTGGGATTCACCCCTCCACTTT
TRBJ1-5 | TRBD1 | many | TRBV5-4 | CASSLGPQGNQPQHF | TGCGCCAGCAGCTTGGGCCCACAGGGGAATCAGCCCCAGCATTTT
TRBJ2-3 | TRBD1 | NA | TRBV6-2/TRBV6-3 | CASSPGTGAADTQYF | TGTGCCAGCAGCCCCGGGACAGGGGCGGCAGATACGCAGTATTTT
TRBJ2-4 | NA | few | TRBV3-1 | CASSPQRSRSIQYF | TGTGCCAGCAGCCCCCAAAGGAGTCGAAGCATTCAGTACTTC
TRBJ1-1 | NA | few | TRBV2 | CASSIGRFGSAEAFF | TGTGCCAGCAGTATCGGACGTTTTGGTTCGGCTGAAGCTTTCTTT
TRBJ1-2 | NA | few | TRBV12-5 | CASGFALQGNRDYGYTF | TGTGCTAGTGGTTTCGCCCTACAGGGAAATAGGGACTATGGCTACACCTTC
TRBJ1-5 | NA | NA | TRBV4-1 | CASSVLADQPQHF | TGCGCCAGCAGCGTACTAGCGGATCAGCCCCAGCATTTT
TRBJ1-3 | NA | NA | TRBV12-3/TRBV12-4 | CASSMTVGGNTIYF | TGTGCCAGCAGTATGACAGTCGGTGGAAACACCATATATTTT
TRBJ2-6 | NA | many | TRBV27 | CASSLFGGPSGANVLTF | TGTGCCAGCAGTTTATTTGGCGGGCCCTCTGGGGCCAACGTCCTGACTTTC
TRBJ1-2 | NA | NA | TRBV5-6 | CASSLGGTQTNYGYTF | TGTGCCAGCAGCCTTGGGGGGACTCAGACTAACTATGGCTACACCTTC
TRBJ1-1 | NA | NA | TRBV20-1 | CSAIFLTDTEAFF | TGCAGCGCGATCTTCCTTACGGACACTGAAGCTTTCTTT
TRBJ1-1 | TRBD1 | many | TRBV30 | CAWSVAGGFMNTEAFF | TGTGCCTGGAGTGTCGCAGGGGGCTTTATGAACACTGAAGCTTTCTTT
TRBJ2-1 | NA | NA | TRBV5-1 | CASSPFVFRRVNNEQFF | TGCGCCAGCAGTCCCTTTGTCTTCCGGCGGGTGAACAATGAGCAGTTCTTC
TRBJ1-1 | NA | many | TRBV6-6 | CASSYGSGVSLNTEAFF | TGTGCCAGCAGTTACGGTTCGGGAGTCTCCTTGAACACTGAAGCTTTCTTT
TRBJ2-7 | TRBD2 | few | TRBV20-1 | CSARDRDSGGREQYF | TGCAGTGCTAGAGACCGGGACAGCGGGGGGAGAGAGCAGTACTTC
TRBJ1-1 | NA | NA | TRBV4-1 | CASSQVGPNTEAFF | TGCGCCAGCAGCCAAGTTGGGCCTAACACTGAAGCTTTCTTT
TRBJ1-2 | TRBD1 | many | TRBV20-1 | CSAIPGQGGYTF | TGCAGTGCTATACCGGGACAGGGAGGCTACACCTTC
TRBJ1-1 | NA | NA | TRBV5-6 | CASSLVVTVASDAFF | TGTGCCAGCAGCTTGGTCGTGACCGTCGCGAGTGATGCTTTCTTT
TRBJ2-3 | TRBD1 | few | TRBV5-1 | CASSSRQGNTDTQYF | TGCGCCAGCAGCTCGAGACAGGGGAACACAGATACGCAGTATTTT
TRBJ2-3 | TRBD2 | NA | TRBV12-3/TRBV12-4 | CASKAGGYDTQYF | TGTGCCAGCAAAGCGGGGGGGTACGATACGCAGTATTTT
TRBJ1-3 | NA | NA | TRBV19 | CASTLSSGNTIYF | TGTGCCAGTACCTTGAGCTCTGGAAACACCATATATTTT
TRBJ2-5 | NA | many | TRBV12-3/TRBV12-4 | CASTPIGDQETQYF | TGTGCCAGCACCCCCATCGGGGACCAAGAGACCCAGTACTTC
TRBJ1-1 | NA | NA | TRBV3-1 | CASSQDRAFGAFF | TGTGCCAGCAGCCAAGATCGGGCTTTTGGAGCTTTCTTT
TRBJ2-3 | NA | few | TRBV11-2 | CASSSLRGKGTDTQYF | TGTGCCAGCAGCTCCCTCAGGGGTAAGGGCACAGATACGCAGTATTTT
TRBJ2-2 | NA | few | TRBV25-1 | CASSETSTGNTGELFF | TGTGCCAGCAGTGAAACATCGACAGGGAACACCGGGGAGCTGTTTTTT
TRBJ2-3 | NA | many | TRBV9 | CASSVGMNADTDTQYF | TGTGCCAGCAGCGTAGGAATGAACGCGGACACAGATACGCAGTATTTT